The 32 T cell receptor beta chains given below trace back to one sample, sequenced in a study of blood T cell repertoires in COVID-19. Using immunoSEQ multiplex PCR, the repertoire was profiled, and TCRdb retains in-frame clones only, with some absent. Altogether about 76,000 clones are present, approximately 80% being singletons, with the ten largest covering 18%. Sequencing used peripheral blood. The receptors here all came from a woman aged 55-70 years with acute or convalescent COVID-19.

The chain has TRBV24-1 and TRBJ1-5; TRBD1 matches at 8 bases. The V segment lost 6 bases and the J segment 7 bases; nucleotides outside the gene matches: 7. CDR1 is KGHDR, CDR2 SFDVKD, per germline. The CDR3 sequence is 14 residues long. The CDR3 nucleotides read TGTGCCACCAGTCATGCAGGGGGCGGACAGCCCCAGCATTTT. Protein sequence: CATSHAGGGQPQHF.

The chain links TRBV5-4 to TRBJ2-5; 13 nucleotides align to TRBD2. V was clipped by 1 base and J by 5 bases; unmatched bases: 8. There are 17 residues in the CDR3. Per germline, CDR1 SGHNT and CDR2 YYREEE (reference sequence). CDR3 region: CASSLKLAGGPRETQYF. The CDR3 bases are TGTGCCAGCAGCTTGAAACTAGCGGGGGGGCCCCGGGAGACCCAGTACTTC. Using reference TRBV5-4 and TRBJ2-5 for the parts outside the CDR3, the full variable domain is ETGVTQSPTHLIKTRGQQVTLRCSSQSGHNTVSWYQQALGQGPQFIFQYYREEENGRGNFPPRFSGLQFPNYSSELNVNALELDDSALYLCASSLKLAGGPRETQYFGPGTRLLVL.

The V call is TRBV18, the J call TRBJ2-1, with D hard to call. This CDR3 is 16 amino acids long. From germline, CDR1 is KGHSH and CDR2 LQKENI. Trimming took off 0 bases at V and 0 bases at J, with 9 bases between the two ends. The CDR3 here is CASSPPGSPSYNEQFF. For the CDR3, the DNA is TGTGCCAGCTCACCACCGGGCAGTCCCTCCTACAATGAGCAGTTCTTC.

The chain employs TRBV4-2 and TRBJ2-5; 11 bases align to TRBD2. The ends lost 5 bases at V and 0 bases at J; junction bases unmatched: 11. CDR1 and CDR2 from the germline V gene are LGHNA and YNFKEQ. The CDR3 runs to 18 residues. Here the CDR3 reads CASSLAGGRSGDQETQYF. CDR3 coding DNA: TGTGCCAGCAGCTTAGCGGGGGGGCGGTCTGGGGACCAAGAGACCCAGTACTTC.

The chain is built from TRBV6-2 or TRBV6-3 and TRBJ2-3; D is uncertain. Trimming left V 4 bases short and J 3 bases short, with 8 bases between. This CDR3 is 13 amino acids long. CDR1 and CDR2 from the germline V gene are MNHEY and SVGEGT. The CDR3 DNA follows: TGTGCCAGCAGTTCCTCCGCGACAGATACGCAGTATTTT. This gives the protein CASSSSATDTQYF.

This clone was counted once. The chain uses TRBV6-2 or TRBV6-3 and TRBJ2-5; no definite D call. Trimming took 0 bases from V and 5 from J, leaving 7 bases between them. This CDR3 has 13 residues. Germline-derived CDR1 and CDR2 are MNHEY and SVGEGT. The CDR3, as DNA: TGTGCCAGCAGTTACTCGTCGGTGGAGACCCAGTACTTC. Amino acids: CASSYSSVETQYF.

This clone has a single count. The gene calls are TRBV6-5 and TRBJ1-6, with D possibly being TRBD1 (6 bases). This CDR3 is 14 amino acids long. Germline assignment: CDR1 MNHEY and CDR2 SVGAGI. V was shortened by 5 bases and J by 10 bases, with 15 bases between the two germline ends. CDR3 sequence (DNA): TGTGCCAGCAGTATCACAGGGAGTAGGTCACCCCTCCACTTT. Translating it yields CASSITGSRSPLHF.

The chain carries TRBV27 and TRBJ2-3, with 11 nucleotides matching TRBD2. This CDR3 comprises 19 residues. V gave up 7 bases and J gave up 0 bases; unmatched junction bases: 15. Germline loops: CDR1 MNHEY, CDR2 SMNVEV (reference sequence). The chain's CDR3 is CASTLTSGAMLTSTDTQYF. DNA of the CDR3: TGTGCCAGCACCCTGACTAGCGGGGCTATGTTAACTAGCACAGATACGCAGTATTTT.

This chain connects TRBV6-5 to TRBJ1-5; TRBD1 is a possible D gene (5 bases). The V end was cut by 6 bases, the J end by 4 bases, with 13 bases between. CDR3 length equals 14 residues. Germline CDR1 and CDR2: MNHEY and SVGAGI. CDR3 nucleotides: TGTGCCAGCAGCTCTCTTCAGGGAAATCAGCCCCAGCATTTT. Translating it yields CASSSLQGNQPQHF.

This clone has ten or more counts. The chain employs TRBV2 and TRBJ1-5; the match to TRBD1 covers 12 bases. The CDR3 sequence is 16 residues long. With 6 bases clipped from V and 2 bases from J, the junction kept 5 bases outside the gene matches. Germline V gene lookup returns CDR1 SNHLY and CDR2 FYNNEI. The CDR3, as DNA: TGTGCCAGCAGCGGGACAGGGGGCATTGGCAATCAGCCCCAGCATTTT. Encoded protein: CASSGTGGIGNQPQHF. The full variable domain, rest sourced from reference TRBV2 and TRBJ1-5, is EPEVTQTPSHQVTQMGQEVILRCVPISNHLYFYWYRQILGQKVEFLVSFYNNEISEKSEIFDDQFSVERPDGSNFTLKIRSTKLEDSAMYFCASSGTGGIGNQPQHFGDGTRLSIL.

This sequence joins TRBV18 and TRBJ2-7, with D maybe TRBD1 (6 bases). The ends were cut back, 3 bases at V and 3 bases at J, with 9 bases in the middle. From germline, CDR1 is KGHSH and CDR2 LQKENI. The CDR3 loop spans 13 amino acids. The CDR3 sequence is CASSPPGDYEQYF. The CDR3 region has the DNA TGTGCCAGCTCACCTCCAGGGGACTACGAGCAGTACTTC.

The rearrangement links TRBV19 to TRBJ1-5; D gene ambiguous. V shed 2 bases and J shed 0 bases, with 11 bases lying between them. Per the germline V gene, CDR1 is LNHDA and CDR2 is SQIVND (reference sequence). CDR3 length: 16 residues. The CDR3 is CASSIPAATSNQPQHF. CDR3 in DNA: TGTGCCAGTAGTATACCGGCGGCGACTAGCAATCAGCCCCAGCATTTT.

The chain employs TRBV6-5 and TRBJ1-5; no clear D gene. The length of the CDR3 is 13 residues. V dropped 2 bases and J dropped 7 bases, with 9 bases sitting between them. CDR1 and CDR2 from the germline V gene are MNHEY and SVGAGI. The CDR3 here is CASSYKGGQPQHF. The CDR3 nucleotides read TGTGCCAGCAGTTACAAAGGAGGGCAGCCCCAGCATTTT.

The chain employs TRBV29-1 and TRBJ1-1, with 7 bases lining up with TRBD1. The length of the CDR3 is 13 residues. V was clipped by 7 bases and J by 4 bases; unmatched bases: 9. Looked up from germline, CDR1 is SQVTM and CDR2 is ANQGSEA. This CDR3 reads CSAGDSGGTEAFF. Here the CDR3 DNA reads TGCAGCGCTGGGGACAGTGGCGGCACTGAAGCTTTCTTT.

This clone appeared once. The genes are TRBV19 and TRBJ2-6, with 10 nucleotides matching TRBD2. V lost 5 bases, J lost 0 bases, and 7 bases stayed unmatched. The CDR3 runs 18 residues. The germline V gene has CDR1 LNHDA and CDR2 SQIVND (reference sequence). The CDR3 DNA follows: TGTGCCAGTAGTCGGGCTAGCGGGGGTTACTCTGGGGCCAACGTCCTGACTTTC. It specifies CASSRASGGYSGANVLTF.

The CDR3 sequence: CASSYGDRYTGELFF. The CDR3 DNA sequence: TGTGCCAGCAGTTACGGCGACAGGTACACCGGGGAGCTGTTTTTT. The chain couples TRBV27 to TRBJ2-2, with D maybe TRBD1 (6 bases). The V and J ends lost 4 bases and 3 bases respectively, with 12 bases between them. There are 15 residues in the CDR3. CDR1 and CDR2 (germline): MNHEY, SMNVEV (reference sequence).

The gene calls are TRBV7-6 and TRBJ2-1; TRBD1 matches 7 bases. J lost 0 bases, V lost 5 bases, and 7 bases had no gene match. The CDR3 runs 16 residues. Germline V gene data show CDR1 as SGHVS and CDR2 as FNYEAQ. CDR3 sequence reads: CASSPQTGSSYNEQFF. CDR3 in DNA: TGTGCCAGCAGCCCACAGACAGGGAGCTCCTACAATGAGCAGTTCTTC.

V gene TRBV2 combines with J gene TRBJ2-1, with 8 bases lining up with TRBD1. The CDR3 extends over 15 amino acids. Per the germline V gene, CDR1 is SNHLY and CDR2 is FYNNEI. The ends lost 6 bases at V and 5 bases at J; junction bases unmatched: 9. CDR3 nucleotides: TGTGCCAGCAGCGGTGGGACAGGCGATAACAATGAGCAGTTCTTC. Translation: CASSGGTGDNNEQFF.

The J gene is TRBJ1-1, the V gene TRBV6-2 or TRBV6-3; 7 bases map to TRBD1. Germline V gene data show CDR1 as MNHEY and CDR2 as SVGEGT. Trimming removed 2 bases from V and 1 base from J; junction bases left unmatched: 7. The length of the CDR3 is 16 residues. CDR3: CASSYGATGWNTEAFF. CDR3 DNA sequence: TGTGCCAGCAGTTACGGTGCGACAGGGTGGAACACTGAAGCTTTCTTT.

The CDR3 DNA reads TGTGCCAGCAGCCACGGACTAGCGGGGGCCATCTACAATGAGCAGTTCTTC. As protein: CASSHGLAGAIYNEQFF. V gene TRBV3-1 (or the pseudogene TRBV3-2) combines with J gene TRBJ2-1; 13 nucleotides agree with TRBD2. Germline CDR1 and CDR2: LGHDT and YNNKEL (reference sequence). Germline trimming cut 3 bases from V and 3 bases from J; bases unmatched to any gene: 5. The CDR3 has 17 amino acids.

This CDR3 is CASSSYRDTEAFF. In nucleotides, the CDR3 is TGCGCCAGCAGCTCTTACAGGGACACTGAAGCTTTCTTT. This sequence joins TRBV5-1 and TRBJ1-1, with D possibly matching TRBD1 (6 bases). Germline assignment: CDR1 SGHRS and CDR2 YFSETQ. V lost 3 bases and J lost 3, with 9 bases in between. The CDR3 contains 13 residues.

The chain joins TRBV3-1 (or the pseudogene TRBV3-2) to TRBJ2-1; TRBD2 aligns across 12 bases. The J segment lost 9 bases and the V segment lost 6 bases, leaving 9 bases of the junction unmatched. Germline CDR1 is LGHDT and CDR2 is YNNKEL (reference sequence). There are 15 residues in the CDR3. This chain's CDR3 is CASSRTSGAVGEQFF. The CDR3 region has the DNA TGTGCCAGCAGTCGGACTAGCGGGGCGGTCGGTGAGCAGTTCTTC.

This chain links TRBV6-5 with TRBJ1-4; D call uncertain. The CDR3 covers 14 residues. V shed 6 bases and J shed 0 bases, with 8 bases lying between them. Germline V gene data show CDR1 as MNHEY and CDR2 as SVGAGI. Here the CDR3 DNA reads TGTGCCAGCAGCATACAGACAACTAATGAAAAACTGTTTTTT. This translates into CASSIQTTNEKLFF.

V is TRBV7-2 and J is TRBJ2-7; D perhaps matches TRBD1 (6 bases). The germline V gene has CDR1 SGHTA and CDR2 FQGNSA. The CDR3 length is 14 residues. The V and J ends lost 5 bases and 0 bases respectively, with 11 bases between them. The CDR3 reads CASSDDRTSYEQYV. The CDR3 DNA reads TGTGCCAGCAGCGACGACAGGACCTCCTACGAGCAGTACGTC.

The chain recombines TRBV27 with TRBJ2-2, with 9 positions matching TRBD1. The trim removed 2 bases at V and 7 bases at J, leaving 5 bases unmatched. CDR3 length: 15 residues. From germline, CDR1 is MNHEY and CDR2 SMNVEV (reference sequence). The CDR3 region is CASSLGTGGIGELFF. The CDR3 nucleotides read TGTGCCAGCAGTTTAGGTACAGGGGGCATCGGGGAGCTGTTTTTT.

V is TRBV24-1 and J is TRBJ2-6; D gene unclear. The CDR3 runs 18 residues. Germline V gives CDR1 KGHDR, CDR2 SFDVKD. V shed 2 bases and J shed 0 bases, with 13 bases lying between them. The chain's CDR3 is CATSDSLSGSSGANVLTF. For the CDR3, the DNA is TGTGCCACCAGTGATTCCCTCTCAGGCAGCTCTGGGGCCAACGTCCTGACTTTC.

The rearrangement links TRBV28 to TRBJ1-3; D is perhaps TRBD1 (5 bases). CDR1 and CDR2 from the germline V gene are MDHEN and SYDVKM. This CDR3 is 17 amino acids long. V was pared by 2 bases and J by 2 bases, with 16 bases between. DNA of the CDR3: TGTGCCAGCAGTTTAGGGGCATACGGGGGGACTGGAAACACCATATATTTT. This gives the protein CASSLGAYGGTGNTIYF. The full variable domain, rest sourced from reference TRBV28 and TRBJ1-3, is DVKVTQSSRYLVKRTGEKVFLECVQDMDHENMFWYRQDPGLGLRLIYFSYDVKMKEKGDIPEGYSVSREKKERFSLILESASTNQTSMYLCASSLGAYGGTGNTIYFGEGSWLTVV.

The chain carries TRBV14 and TRBJ1-1, with 7 bases fitting TRBD1. With 4 bases clipped from V and 4 bases from J, the junction kept 3 bases outside the gene matches. This CDR3 region has 13 residues. In germline, CDR1 is SGHDN, CDR2 FVKESK. The CDR3 reads CASSLRGSTEAFF. The CDR3 DNA follows: TGTGCCAGCAGCCTCAGGGGGAGCACTGAAGCTTTCTTT.

The J gene is TRBJ1-2, the V gene TRBV5-1, with 12 bases aligning to TRBD1. The length of the CDR3 is 16 residues. CDR1 is SGHRS and CDR2 is YFSETQ in the germline V gene. With 4 bases clipped from V and 8 bases from J, the junction kept 12 bases outside the gene matches. The CDR3 DNA is TGCGCCAGCAGCCTCACCGGGACAGGGGGCGCTCAGGGCTACACCTTC. Protein: CASSLTGTGGAQGYTF.

This chain uses TRBV19 with TRBJ2-5; no firm D call. The CDR3 spans 12 residues. Germline V CDR1 and CDR2: LNHDA, SQIVND (reference sequence). V dropped 7 bases and J dropped 2 bases, with 8 bases sitting between them. CDR3 coding DNA: TGTGCCAGTAAGGTCAGGCAAGAGACCCAGTACTTC. Translated: CASKVRQETQYF. Full variable domain (remainder filled in from reference TRBV19 and TRBJ2-5): DGGITQSPKYLFRKEGQNVTLSCEQNLNHDAMYWYRQDPGQGLRLIYYSQIVNDFQKGDIAEGYSVSREKKESFPLTVTSAQKNPTAFYLCASKVRQETQYFGPGTRLLVL.

This clone was found once. V is TRBV30 and J is TRBJ1-2; the D is unclear. With 4 bases removed from V and 5 bases from J, the gap between germline ends came to 17 bases. This CDR3 is built from 14 residues. The V gene's germline CDR1 is GTSNPN and CDR2 SVGIG (reference sequence). CDR3 loop: CAWTGSQRSYGYTF. DNA for the CDR3: TGTGCCTGGACCGGGTCTCAGAGGAGTTATGGCTACACCTTC.

The chain joins TRBV19 to TRBJ2-5; tentatively, D is TRBD2 (5 bases). The V and J ends lost 6 bases and 5 bases respectively, with 13 bases between them. Looked up from germline, CDR1 is LNHDA and CDR2 is SQIVND (reference sequence). This CDR3 is 13 amino acids long. The DNA of the CDR3 is TGTGCCAGTAGCGCGGGTGGCCGGGAGACCCAGTACTTC. Translating gives CASSAGGRETQYF.